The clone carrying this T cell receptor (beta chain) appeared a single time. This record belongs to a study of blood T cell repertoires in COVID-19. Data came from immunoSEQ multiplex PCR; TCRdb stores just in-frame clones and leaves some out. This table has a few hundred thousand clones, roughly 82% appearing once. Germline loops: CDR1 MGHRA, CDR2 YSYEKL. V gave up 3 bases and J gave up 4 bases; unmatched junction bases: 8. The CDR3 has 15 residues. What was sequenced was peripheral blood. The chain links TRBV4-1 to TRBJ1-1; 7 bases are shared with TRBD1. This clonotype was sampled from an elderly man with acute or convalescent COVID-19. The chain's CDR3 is CASSQNGQDPTEAFF. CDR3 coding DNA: TGCGCCAGCAGCCAGAACGGACAGGACCCCACTGAAGCTTTCTTT.